This TCR beta chain was identified during a study of cytomegalovirus exposure and HLA in healthy donors. Study-wide points: Most sequenced TCRs were rare (though some public TCRs occurred in many donors). Listed as cytomegalovirus-associated were about 160 TCR beta chains. The sole available immune exposure information was CMV serostatus.

In the PCR, 60 Vbeta and 13 Jbeta primers were used. Only in-frame clones appear in the TCRdb table, and some are missing; sequencing was by immunoSEQ multiplex PCR. The data hold under 200,000 clones, with 80% to 90% observed a single time. The CDR3 has 13 amino acids. CDR1 SGDLS and CDR2 YYNGEE come from the germline V gene. With 1 base removed from V and 4 bases from J, the gap between germline ends came to 8 bases. For this clone: Its target is unknown.

The J gene is TRBJ1-2, the V gene TRBV9; a possible D gene is TRBD1 (6 bases). The sequenced sample was PBMCs. The TCR comes from a woman under 30 in good health and CMV-seronegative. In DNA, the CDR3 is TGTGCCAGCAGCGTATCGGACAGCTATGGCTACACCTTC. This sequence encodes CASSVSDSYGYTF.